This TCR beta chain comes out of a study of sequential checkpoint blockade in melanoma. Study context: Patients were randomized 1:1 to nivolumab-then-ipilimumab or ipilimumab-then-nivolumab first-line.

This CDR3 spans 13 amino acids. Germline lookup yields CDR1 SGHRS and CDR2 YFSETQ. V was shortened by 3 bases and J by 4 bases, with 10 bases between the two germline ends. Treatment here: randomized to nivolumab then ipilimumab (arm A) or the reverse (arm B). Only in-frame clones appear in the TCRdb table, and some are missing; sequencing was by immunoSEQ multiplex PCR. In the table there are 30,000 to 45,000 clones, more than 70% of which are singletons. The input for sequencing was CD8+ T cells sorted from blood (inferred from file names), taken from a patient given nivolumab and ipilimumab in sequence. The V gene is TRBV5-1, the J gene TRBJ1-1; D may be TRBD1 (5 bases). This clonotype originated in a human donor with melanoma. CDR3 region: CASSSGGGTEAFF. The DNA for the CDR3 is TGCGCCAGCAGCTCGGGCGGGGGCACTGAAGCTTTCTTT. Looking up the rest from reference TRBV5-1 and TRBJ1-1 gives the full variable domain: KAGVTQTPRYLIKTRGQQVTLSCSPISGHRSVSWYQQTPGQGLQFLFEYFSETQRNKGNFPGRFSGRQFSNSRSEMNVSTLELGDSALYLCASSSGGGTEAFFGQGTRLTVV.